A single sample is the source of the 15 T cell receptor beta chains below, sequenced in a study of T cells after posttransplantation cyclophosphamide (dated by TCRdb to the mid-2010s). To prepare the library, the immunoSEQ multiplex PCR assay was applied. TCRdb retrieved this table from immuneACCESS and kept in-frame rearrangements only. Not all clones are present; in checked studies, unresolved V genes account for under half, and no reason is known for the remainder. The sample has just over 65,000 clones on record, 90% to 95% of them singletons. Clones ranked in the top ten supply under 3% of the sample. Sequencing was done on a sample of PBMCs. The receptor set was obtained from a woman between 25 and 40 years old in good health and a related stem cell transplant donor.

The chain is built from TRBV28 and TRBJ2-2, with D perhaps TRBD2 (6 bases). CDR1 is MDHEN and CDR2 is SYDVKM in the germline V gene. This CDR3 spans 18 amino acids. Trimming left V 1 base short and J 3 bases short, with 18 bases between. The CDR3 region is CASSLSAWGERYTGELFF. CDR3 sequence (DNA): TGTGCCAGCAGTTTATCGGCGTGGGGGGAGCGGTACACCGGGGAGCTGTTTTTT. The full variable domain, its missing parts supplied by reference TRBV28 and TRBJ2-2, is DVKVTQSSRYLVKRTGEKVFLECVQDMDHENMFWYRQDPGLGLRLIYFSYDVKMKEKGDIPEGYSVSREKKERFSLILESASTNQTSMYLCASSLSAWGERYTGELFFGEGSRLTVL.

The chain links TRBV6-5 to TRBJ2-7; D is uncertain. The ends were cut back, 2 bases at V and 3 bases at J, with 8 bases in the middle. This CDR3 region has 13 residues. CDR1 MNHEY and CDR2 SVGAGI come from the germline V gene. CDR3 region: CASSYGRHYEQYF. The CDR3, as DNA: TGTGCCAGCAGTTACGGGCGACACTACGAGCAGTACTTC.

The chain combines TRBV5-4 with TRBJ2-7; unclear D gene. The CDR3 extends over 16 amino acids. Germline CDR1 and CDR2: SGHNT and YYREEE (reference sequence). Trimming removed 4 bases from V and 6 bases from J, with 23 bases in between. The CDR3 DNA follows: TGTGCCAGCAGCCCTAAAGGAGTAGTTGGGTCGGGCGAGCAGTACTTC. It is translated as CASSPKGVVGSGEQYF.

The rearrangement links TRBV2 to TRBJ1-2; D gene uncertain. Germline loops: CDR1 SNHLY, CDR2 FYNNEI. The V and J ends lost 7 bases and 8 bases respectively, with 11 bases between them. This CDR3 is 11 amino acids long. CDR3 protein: CASTVSGGYTF. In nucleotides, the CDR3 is TGTGCCAGCACCGTTTCCGGGGGCTACACCTTC.

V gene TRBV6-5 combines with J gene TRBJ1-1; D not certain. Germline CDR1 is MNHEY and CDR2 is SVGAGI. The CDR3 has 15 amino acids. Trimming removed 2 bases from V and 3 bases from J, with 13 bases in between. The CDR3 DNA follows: TGTGCCAGCAGTTACAGCCGGGAGTTTCACACTGAAGCTTTCTTT. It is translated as CASSYSREFHTEAFF.

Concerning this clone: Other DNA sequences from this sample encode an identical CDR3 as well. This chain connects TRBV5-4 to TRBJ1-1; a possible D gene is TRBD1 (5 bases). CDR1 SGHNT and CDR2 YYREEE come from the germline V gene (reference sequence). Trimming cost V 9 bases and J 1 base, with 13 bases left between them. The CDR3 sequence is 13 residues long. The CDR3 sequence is CATTGQSNTEAFF. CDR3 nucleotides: TGTGCCACTACGGGGCAATCGAACACTGAAGCTTTCTTT.

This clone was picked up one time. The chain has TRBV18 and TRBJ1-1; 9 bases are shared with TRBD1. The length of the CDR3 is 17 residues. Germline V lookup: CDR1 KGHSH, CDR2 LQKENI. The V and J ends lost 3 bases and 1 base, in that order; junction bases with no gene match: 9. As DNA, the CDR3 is TGTGCCAGCTCACCCGTGGTTCCGGGACAGGGGAACACTGAAGCTTTCTTT. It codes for CASSPVVPGQGNTEAFF.

The CDR3 region has the DNA TGCGCCAGCAGCTTGGGACAGGCCATCACCGGGGAGCTGTTTTTT. Residues: CASSLGQAITGELFF. The chain has TRBV5-1 and TRBJ2-2; perhaps TRBD1 as D (6 bases). Germline V CDR1 and CDR2: SGHRS, YFSETQ. The V gene lost 0 bases and the J gene lost 4 bases, with 10 bases spanning the gap. The CDR3 has 15 amino acids. Using reference TRBV5-1 and TRBJ2-2 for the parts outside the CDR3, the full variable domain is KAGVTQTPRYLIKTRGQQVTLSCSPISGHRSVSWYQQTPGQGLQFLFEYFSETQRNKGNFPGRFSGRQFSNSRSEMNVSTLELGDSALYLCASSLGQAITGELFFGEGSRLTVL.

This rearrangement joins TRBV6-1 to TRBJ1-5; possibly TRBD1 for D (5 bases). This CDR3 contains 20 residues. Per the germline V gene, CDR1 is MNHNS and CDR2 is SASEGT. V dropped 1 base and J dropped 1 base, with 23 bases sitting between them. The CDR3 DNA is TGTGCCAGCAGTGAAGTATGCAGGAAAAAAGGGGACGTAAGCAATCAGCCCCAGCATTTT. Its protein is CASSEVCRKKGDVSNQPQHF.

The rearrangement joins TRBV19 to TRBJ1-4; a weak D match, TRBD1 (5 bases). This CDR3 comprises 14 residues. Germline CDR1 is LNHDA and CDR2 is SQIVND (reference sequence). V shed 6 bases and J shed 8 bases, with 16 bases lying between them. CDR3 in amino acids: CASRGDPIWEKLFF. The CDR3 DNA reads TGTGCCAGTAGGGGGGACCCAATATGGGAAAAACTGTTTTTT.

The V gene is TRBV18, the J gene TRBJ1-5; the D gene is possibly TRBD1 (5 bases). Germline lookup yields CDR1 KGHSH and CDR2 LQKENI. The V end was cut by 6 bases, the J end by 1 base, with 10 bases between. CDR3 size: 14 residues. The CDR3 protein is CASSGGGSNQPQHF. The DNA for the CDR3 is TGTGCCAGCTCGGGGGGAGGCAGCAATCAGCCCCAGCATTTT.

CDR3 nucleotides: TGTGCCAGCAGTACTAGCATCGAAGGCGGGGAGCTGTTTTTT. The encoded protein is CASSTSIEGGELFF. The rearrangement links TRBV6-4 to TRBJ2-2, with a weak D call TRBD2 (6 bases). Germline CDR1 is MRHNA and CDR2 is SNTAGT. The V end was cut by 5 bases, the J end by 7 bases, with 14 bases between. This CDR3 is built from 14 residues.

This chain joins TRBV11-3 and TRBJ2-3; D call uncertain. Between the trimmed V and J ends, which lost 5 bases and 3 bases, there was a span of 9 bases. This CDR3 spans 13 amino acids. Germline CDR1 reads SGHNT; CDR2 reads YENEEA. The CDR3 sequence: CASSPERTDTQYF. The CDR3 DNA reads TGTGCCAGCAGCCCGGAGAGAACAGATACGCAGTATTTT.

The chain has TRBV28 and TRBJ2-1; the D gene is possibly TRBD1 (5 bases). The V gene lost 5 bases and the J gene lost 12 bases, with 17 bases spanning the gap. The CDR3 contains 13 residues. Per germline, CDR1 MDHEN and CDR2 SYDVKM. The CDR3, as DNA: TGTGCCAGCAGTATCCCAGGGAAGCTTGGGCAGTTCTTC. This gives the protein CASSIPGKLGQFF.

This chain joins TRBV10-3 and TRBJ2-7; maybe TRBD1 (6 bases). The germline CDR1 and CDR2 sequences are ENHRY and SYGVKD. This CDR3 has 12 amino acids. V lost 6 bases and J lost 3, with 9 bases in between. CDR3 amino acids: CAISEDSYEQYF. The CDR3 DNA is TGTGCCATCAGCGAGGACAGCTACGAGCAGTACTTC.